This TCR beta chain was identified during a study of cytomegalovirus exposure and HLA in healthy donors (dated by TCRdb to about 2017). General notes on the study: In an earlier analysis of under 600 of the donors, less than 350 Gb of sequence data and 117 million unique TCR beta sequences from about 179 million T cells were reported. An early release covering roughly 600 HLA-typed donors comprised around 300 gigabases of sequencing data and around 80 million unique TCR sequences. The genetic ancestry cluster associated with self-reported Caucasian donors included around four fifths of the roughly 380 genotyped donors. The study aimed to test whether signatures of past pathogen exposure could be identified by cataloging public T cell receptors. The study profiled the T cell repertoires of 500 to 800 subjects by immunosequencing and related them to cytomegalovirus serostatus. A separate validation cohort of approximately 130 different subjects was used in addition to the approximately 610-subject first cohort. The study combined high-throughput TCR immunosequencing, statistical association of individual TCRs with disease status, and machine learning to predict cytomegalovirus infection status. A later analysis re-examined previously published TCR beta repertoires from around 670 donors and added high-resolution HLA genotyping to investigate patterns of TCR occurrence. In the later analysis, no new phenotypic data were used to find candidate immune exposures; instead, reliance was placed on TCR beta sequences and their occurrence across donors. An earlier analysis of several hundred of the donors applied high-throughput TCR beta sequencing to assess whether each TCR beta V gene segment acted as functional or pseudogenic. Alongside the repertoire data, information on donor age, sex, ethnicity and CMV serostatus was compiled. Genome-wide SNP genotypes for about 60% of the roughly 670 donors were used in a later genetic analysis, which treated that subset as a discovery cohort. All discovery cohort repertoires had been generated using a single sequencing platform. HLA typing covered class I and class II loci at four-digit resolution. The number of donors typed differed by locus, with about 629-630 for A, B, C, DRB1 and DQB1, over 500 for DQA1, 606 for DPA1, and 472 for DPB1. Roughly 5 DR-DQ haplotypes were handled as single units for association and clustering because linkage in the cohort was strong. Among roughly 400 genotyped donors of the cohort, an average of around 240,000 unique TCR beta nucleotide sequences were sequenced per donor, roughly 18% of them non-productive.

Library creation used the immunoSEQ multiplex PCR assay. For the multiplex PCR, a mixture combining 60 forward primers for TCR Vbeta segments and 13 reverse primers for TCR Jbeta segments was used. The CDR3 region of rearranged TCR beta genes was amplified from genomic DNA by a multiplex PCR assay. On the Illumina HiSeq System, the amplified TCR beta libraries were sequenced as 87-base-pair reads. Processing in the source paper ran as follows. A later analysis counted tens of millions of unique TCR beta chains across the 650 to 700 repertoires, and around 9.9 million of these chains were shared by at least two donors. To remove PCR and sequencing errors, raw reads were error-corrected and collapsed into unique sequences using a nearest-neighbor algorithm that merged closely related sequences. CDR3 sequences were aligned to IMGT reference sequences to assign V, D and J gene segments. Each retained sequence needed at least a six-nucleotide match to both a V gene segment and a J gene segment. Rearrangements were classified as productive when the CDR3 lacked stop codons and remained in frame with V and J, and all other rearrangements were classified as non-productive. Following IMGT convention, CDR3 was defined as the stretch from the second conserved V-encoded cysteine up to the conserved J-encoded phenylalanine. Sequences without an unambiguous match to a single V gene segment were excluded from the earlier analysis of 450 to 750 of the donors. In an earlier analysis of roughly 600 of the donors, a V segment was called functional when productive rearrangements were above 56.7%, and segregating when the standard deviation between donors exceeded 5%. A statistical classification framework was developed to diagnose cytomegalovirus status using the catalog of TCR beta chain sequences. A later analysis assigned V and J genes by comparing TCR nucleotide sequences with IMGT/GENE-DB human TR gene sequences. Using the TCRdist pipeline, a later analysis assigned CDR3 sequences along with most-parsimonious VDJ recombination scenarios. In a later analysis, each TCR beta chain was defined by its CDR3 amino acid sequence together with its V-gene family, and reads lacking a unique V-gene family were excluded. In a later analysis, around 650 highly shared, low-generation-probability nucleotide sequences were removed to address suspected cross-contamination and a sequencing artifact. A later analysis calculated a clonal expansion index for each public chain from normalized within-repertoire ranks of inferred template counts. Generation probabilities in a later analysis came from a VDJ recombination model fitted to out-of-frame rearrangements, and those results were checked against IGoR. In a later analysis, TCR-TCR, TCR-HLA and TCR-CMV co-occurrence was scored with hypergeometric tests, and a repertoire-size bias correction was applied to TCR pairs. False discovery rates were estimated in a later analysis by permuting HLA or CMV assignments 20 times. A later analysis grouped co-occurring TCRs with DBSCAN, adding TCRdist sequence similarity when clustering within HLA-allele-positive subsets. Co-occurrence clustering excluded repertoires with fewer than 30,000 or more than 120,000 public chains, plus five with anomalous nucleotide sharing. TCRdb provides this immuneACCESS table in a form limited to in-frame rearrangements. Some clones are lacking; in checked studies, under half of them reflect an unresolved V gene, and why the rest are absent is not known. The DNA was the basis for D and trimming; V, J and clone size are from that table. The sample records about 150,000 clones, roughly three quarters of which are singletons. Under 9% of the sample lies in the top ten.

The research as a whole found: In this cohort, only TCR beta chains were sequenced, and detectable features were limited by the absence of alpha or paired-chain data. In a later analysis, HLA-associated TCR beta chains were found to be more clonally expanded and to have lower generation probabilities than equally common non-associated chains. A further reported finding was that TCR beta sequences accurately predicted the HLA-A and HLA-B alleles for most subjects in the first cohort. According to a later genetic analysis, donors in an Asian-associated ancestry cluster had fewer N-insertions in productive TCRs than the roughly 670-donor mean. The classifier was reported to diagnose cytomegalovirus status with high specificity and sensitivity in both the original cohort and the validation cohort. The earlier analysis of around 600 of the donors excluded roughly 17 rarely observed V segments, including chromosome 9 orphons, because counts were too low. Some IMGT-functional V segments, including TRBV6-2 and TRBV6-3, could not be told apart with the 87-base-pair reads, so those segments were excluded. Immune exposure information for the cohort was limited to CMV serostatus. Correlated functional status among segregating V segments might reflect linkage disequilibrium, but an unknown experimental factor could not be ruled out. Specific HLA alleles were associated with roughly 16,000 TCR beta sequences at a false discovery rate of 0.05 in a later analysis. Most CMV-associated TCR beta chains appeared to be HLA-restricted in a later analysis, and the HLA associations seemed to be driven largely by CMV exposure. Assigning TCR associations to individual alleles was difficult when HLA alleles, especially DR and DQ, strongly co-occurred. In the study, roughly 160 TCR beta chains were listed as associated with cytomegalovirus. In a later analysis, the rate of TCR association differed among HLA loci, with DRB1 alleles having the most associated TCRs and HLA-C alleles having the fewest. According to the authors, the approach could potentially be generalized to other disease states and immunological phenotypes. Because some donors lacked HLA typing at each locus, the association tests relied only on the typed subset. Several of the top co-occurrence clusters appeared to be linked to parvovirus B19, influenza, CMV and Epstein-Barr virus, according to a later analysis. A cluster of highly shared sequence variants was judged likely to be a technical artifact of the sequencing pipeline. Across donors, most TCR sequences were observed very rarely, whereas some public TCRs were present in many individuals. Presence/absence analyses assumed roughly uniform sequencing depth across donors, an assumption that may not hold. A few of the identified cytomegalovirus-associated TCR beta chains were confirmed in vitro to be specific for cytomegalovirus antigens. In an earlier analysis of around 600 of the donors, most TCR beta V segments appeared in productive rearrangements about 90% or about 30% of the time, broadly matching IMGT annotations. In a later genetic analysis, a missense DCLRE1C variant was associated with V-gene and J-gene trimming of TCR beta chains, and the association was replicated in an independent cohort.

Trimming at the junction amounts to 2 bases on V and 12 bases on J, and the germline ends lie 14 bases apart. Sequences SGHAT (CDR1) and FQNNGV (CDR2) are obtained from the germline V gene. From cysteine to phenylalanine, the CDR3 is 13 amino acids long. CDR3 DNA is the only sequence kept; it has 39 bases, read in frame from the first base. The cohort comprised under 700 healthy bone marrow donors. All cohort members were sampled while nominally healthy, although unrecorded immune exposures were likely present. The donor was CMV seropositive and belonged to the group of a few hundred seropositive cohort members. Each donor provided a peripheral blood sample, and peripheral blood mononuclear cells were used for TCR beta sequencing. Genomic DNA extraction from the blood cell samples was performed with the Qiagen DNeasy Blood Extraction Kit. As concerns this clone: This receptor's antigen is unknown. Base qualities are not provided; no much larger clone lies one nucleotide away.

The specimen sequenced was PBMCs. The chain is made from TRBV11-2 and TRBJ2-1, and TRBD2 may be the D gene, going by 6 matching bases. The clonotype originates from a middle-aged woman in good health and CMV-seropositive. In nucleotide form, the sequence is TGTGCCAGCAGCTTAACCTGGGGGGATGTGCAGTTCTTC. Its protein is CASSLTWGDVQFF.